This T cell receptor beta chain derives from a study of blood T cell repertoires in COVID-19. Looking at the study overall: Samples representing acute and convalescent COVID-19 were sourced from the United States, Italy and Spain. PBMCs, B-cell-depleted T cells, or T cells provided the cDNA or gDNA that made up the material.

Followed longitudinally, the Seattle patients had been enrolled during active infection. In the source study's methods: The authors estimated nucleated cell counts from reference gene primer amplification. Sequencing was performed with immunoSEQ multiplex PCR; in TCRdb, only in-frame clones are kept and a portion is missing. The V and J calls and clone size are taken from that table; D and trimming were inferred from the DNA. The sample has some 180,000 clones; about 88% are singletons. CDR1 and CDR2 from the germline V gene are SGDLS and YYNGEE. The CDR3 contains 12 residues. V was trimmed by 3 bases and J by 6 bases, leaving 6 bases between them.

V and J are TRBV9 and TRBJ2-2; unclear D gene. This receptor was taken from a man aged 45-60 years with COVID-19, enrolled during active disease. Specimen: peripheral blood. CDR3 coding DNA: TGTGCCAGCAGCGCGTTCTCCGGGGAGCTGTTTTTT. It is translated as CASSAFSGELFF.